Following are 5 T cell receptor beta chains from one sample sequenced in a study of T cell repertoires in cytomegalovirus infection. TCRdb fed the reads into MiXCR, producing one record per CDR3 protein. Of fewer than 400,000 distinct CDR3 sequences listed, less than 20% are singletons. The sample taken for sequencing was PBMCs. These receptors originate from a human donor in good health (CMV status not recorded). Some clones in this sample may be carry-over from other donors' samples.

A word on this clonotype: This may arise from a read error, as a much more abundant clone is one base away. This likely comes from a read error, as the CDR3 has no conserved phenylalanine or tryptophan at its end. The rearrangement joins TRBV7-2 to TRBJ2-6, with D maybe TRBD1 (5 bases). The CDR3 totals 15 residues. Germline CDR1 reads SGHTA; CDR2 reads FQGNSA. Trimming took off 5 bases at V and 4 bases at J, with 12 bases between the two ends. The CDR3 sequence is CASSHQGTGANVLTL. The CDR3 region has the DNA TGTGCCAGCAGCCATCAGGGTACCGGGGCCAACGTCCTGACTCTC.

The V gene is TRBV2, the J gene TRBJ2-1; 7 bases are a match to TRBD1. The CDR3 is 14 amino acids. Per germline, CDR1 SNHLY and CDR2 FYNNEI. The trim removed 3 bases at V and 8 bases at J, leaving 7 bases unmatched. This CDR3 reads CASSEEAGGYEQFF. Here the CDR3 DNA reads TGTGCCAGCAGTGAGGAGGCAGGGGGATATGAGCAGTTCTTC.

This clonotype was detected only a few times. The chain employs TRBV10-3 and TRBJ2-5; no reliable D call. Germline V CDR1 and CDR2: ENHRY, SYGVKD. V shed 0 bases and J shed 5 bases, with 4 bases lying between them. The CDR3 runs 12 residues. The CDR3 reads CAISESSETQYF. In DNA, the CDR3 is TGTGCCATCAGTGAGTCAAGTGAGACCCAGTACTTC.

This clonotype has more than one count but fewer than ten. CDR3 sequence: CSARDFGGTQETQYF. The CDR3 DNA sequence: TGCAGTGCTAGAGATTTCGGCGGTACCCAAGAGACCCAGTACTTC. The rearrangement uses TRBV20-1 and TRBJ2-5; D not resolved. CDR3 length: 15 residues. V lost 0 bases and J 1 base, leaving 12 bases between the germline ends. CDR1 and CDR2 (germline): DFQATT, SNEGSKA (reference sequence).

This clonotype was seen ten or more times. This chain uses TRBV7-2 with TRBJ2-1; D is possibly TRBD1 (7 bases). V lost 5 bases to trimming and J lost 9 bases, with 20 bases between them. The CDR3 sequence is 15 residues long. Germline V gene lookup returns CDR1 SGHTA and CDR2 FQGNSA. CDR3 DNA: TGTGCCAGCAGCGAGCAAAGGAGGGGGCGGGCTGAGCAGTTCTTC. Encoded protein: CASSEQRRGRAEQFF.